The T cell receptor beta chain described here comes from a study of blood T cell repertoires in COVID-19. CDR1 and CDR2 from the germline V gene are SGDLS and YYNGEE. CDR3 length: 14 residues. Trimming cost V 0 bases and J 7 bases, with 10 bases left between them. Authors' processing steps: Using reference gene primer amplification, nucleated cell counts were estimated. TCRdb keeps only in-frame clones here, not all; method: immunoSEQ multiplex PCR. V and J calls and clone size are those listed in that table; D and trimming were worked out from the DNA. The table has hundreds of thousands of clones, about four fifths seen once; the top ten hold about 7%.

Sequencing was carried out using PBMCs or T cells enriched from blood (not recorded which). The chain uses TRBV9 and TRBJ2-2; a possible D gene is TRBD1 (6 bases). This receptor was taken from a woman in her thirties or forties who had recovered from COVID-19. The CDR3 region is CASSVAGGHGELFF. The CDR3 DNA is TGTGCCAGCAGCGTAGCTGGGGGCCACGGGGAGCTGTTTTTT. Supplemented by reference TRBV9 and TRBJ2-2, the full variable domain reads DSGVTQTPKHLITATGQRVTLRCSPRSGDLSVYWYQQSLDQGLQFLIQYYNGEERAKGNILERFSAQQFPDLHSELNLSSLELGDSALYFCASSVAGGHGELFFGEGSRLTVL.